Sequencing of this TCR beta chain was carried out in a study of OX40 agonist ivuxolimab in advanced cancers. As to this clone: Its antigen is unknown.

Produced via immunoSEQ multiplex PCR; TCRdb's table is partial and in-frame only. The top ten clones hold over 8% of a sample with roughly 82,000 clones, 89% of them seen once. V lost 2 bases and J lost 2, with 9 bases in between. CDR3 length: 14 amino acids. Germline-derived CDR1 and CDR2 are SGHNT and YYREEE (reference sequence). Study-wide points: There was clonal expansion of CD4+ and CD8+ blood T cells by week 6 at 0.1 to 3.0 mg/kg. CD4+ T cells averaged fewer expanded clones than CD8+ T cells.

The source is an adult with an advanced solid tumor such as melanoma, head and neck, liver or kidney cancer. The source was CD4+ or CD8+ T cells sorted from blood, collected in a trial of the OX40 agonist ivuxolimab. V gene TRBV5-4 combines with J gene TRBJ2-3, with D possibly TRBD1 on 5 matching bases. CDR3 nucleotide sequence: TGTGCCAGCAGCTTACAGGTAGTCACAGATACGCAGTATTTT. Translated: CASSLQVVTDTQYF.